A selection of T cell receptor beta chains follows, all from one sample in a study of control samples from healthy donors and cancer patients. The method was immunoSEQ multiplex PCR; TCRdb's version includes in-frame clones alone and lacks a portion of them. Of 60,000 to 70,000 clones listed, around four fifths are singletons. The sample comprised PBMCs. These receptors were obtained from a woman aged 45-65 years with lung cancer. CDR3s include the opening cysteine and the closing phenylalanine or tryptophan. D genes are given only for firm matches. Only part of the rows carry a size: once, few, many, or a class if the clone is expanded.

j_gene	d_gene	len	v_gene	abundance	CDR3nt	CDR3aa
TRBJ2-2	TRBD1	17	TRBV24-1	-	TGTGCCACCAGTGATTTGTACCAGGGGGCGAACACCGGGGAGCTGTTTTTT	CATSDLYQGANTGELFF
TRBJ1-2	-	12	TRBV29-1	-	TGCAGCGCGCAGGGTTCCCACTATGGCTACACCTTC	CSAQGSHYGYTF
TRBJ2-5	TRBD2	16	TRBV5-1	-	TGCGCCAGCAGCTTGGCCGTAGCGGGGGGACAAGAGACCCAGTACTTC	CASSLAVAGGQETQYF
TRBJ1-1	TRBD1	13	TRBV7-2	-	TGTGCCAGCAGCTTGGGACAGGGGGTTACGGCTTTCTTT	CASSLGQGVTAFF
TRBJ1-2	-	12	TRBV2	-	TGTGCCAGCAGTAGACTGGGCTATGGCTACACCTTC	CASSRLGYGYTF
TRBJ2-1	TRBD2	14	TRBV19	-	TGTGCCAGTAGTATCGGGGGGGCCTACAATGAGCAGTTCTTC	CASSIGGAYNEQFF
TRBJ1-2	-	12	TRBV7-2	-	TGTGCCAGCAGCTTATCGGACTATGGCTACACCTTC	CASSLSDYGYTF
TRBJ2-3	-	16	TRBV21-1	-	TGTGCCAGCAGCAAACCCGTAAGACAGAACTCAGATACGCAGTATTTT	CASSKPVRQNSDTQYF
TRBJ2-2	TRBD1	18	TRBV24-1	-	TGTGCCACCAGTGATTCCACGGGGACAGTACCAAACACCGGGGAGCTGTTTTTT	CATSDSTGTVPNTGELFF
TRBJ1-1	TRBD1	13	TRBV19	-	TGTGCCAGTAGACAGGGGTCGGGCACTGAAGCTTTCTTT	CASRQGSGTEAFF
TRBJ1-1	-	13	TRBV6-6	-	TGTGCCAGCACAGGGGCCGGGGGCACTGAAGCTTTCTTT	CASTGAGGTEAFF
TRBJ2-7	TRBD1	15	TRBV4-3	-	TGCGCCAGCAGCCAAGTCAGGACAGGGACCTACGAGCAGTACTTC	CASSQVRTGTYEQYF
TRBJ1-2	TRBD1	15	TRBV6-5	-	TGTGCCAGCAGTTCCCGACAGGGTCCGGGCTATGGCTACACCTTC	CASSSRQGPGYGYTF
TRBJ1-3	TRBD1	14	TRBV19	-	TGTGCCAGTAGTCCGACAGGGTGGGGAAACACCATATATTTT	CASSPTGWGNTIYF
TRBJ2-6	-	15	TRBV5-5	once	TGTGCCAGCACCCGGGCGAACTCTGGGGCCAACGTCCTGACTTTC	CASTRANSGANVLTF
TRBJ2-7	-	15	TRBV6-2/TRBV6-3	-	TGTGCCAGCAGCACCAGGGGAGGAGACATCTACGAGCAGTACTTC	CASSTRGGDIYEQYF
TRBJ1-5	TRBD1	14	TRBV20-1	-	TGCAGTGCTAGTGGGGACAGGGGCAATCAGCCCCAGCATTTT	CSASGDRGNQPQHF
TRBJ1-2	TRBD1	14	TRBV5-6	-	TGTGCCAGCAGCTCGTCCGGGACAGGGAGTGGCTACACCTTC	CASSSSGTGSGYTF
TRBJ2-3	-	15	TRBV7-3	few	TGTGCCAGCAGCCGAGAAGTAGGTAGGGCAGATACGCAGTATTTT	CASSREVGRADTQYF
TRBJ1-5	-	13	TRBV12-3/TRBV12-4	-	TGTGCCAGCAGGACAGGATCTAATCAGCCCCAGCATTTT	CASRTGSNQPQHF
TRBJ1-1	TRBD1	16	TRBV19	-	TGTGCCAGTAGTACGTTACCCGGGACAGGGCCCGCTGAAGCTTTCTTT	CASSTLPGTGPAEAFF
TRBJ1-2	TRBD1	14	TRBV7-2	-	TGTGCCAGCAGCCGGGACAGGAGGGTGGATGGCTACACCTTC	CASSRDRRVDGYTF
TRBJ1-2	-	16	TRBV7-2	-	TGTGCCAGCAGCTCCCCCTTAACTTTTTATAACTATGGCTACACCTTC	CASSSPLTFYNYGYTF
TRBJ2-7	TRBD1	15	TRBV28	-	TGTGCCAGCAGTCCCCGGGGACAGCCAACCTACGAGCAGTACTTC	CASSPRGQPTYEQYF
TRBJ1-2	-	15	TRBV7-9	once	TGTGCCAGCAGCTTAGACGGGGCTACTAGCTATGGCTACACCTTC	CASSLDGATSYGYTF
TRBJ1-2	-	13	TRBV19	-	TGTGCCAGTACCGCGACAGGAAACTATGGCTACACCTTC	CASTATGNYGYTF
TRBJ2-3	TRBD2	16	TRBV7-3	-	TGTGCCAGCAGCTTAGGAGGGACTAGCGGGACAGATACGCAGTATTTT	CASSLGGTSGTDTQYF
TRBJ1-1	TRBD1	13	TRBV29-1	-	TGCAGCGCTGGGGACAGGGTGAACACTGAAGCTTTCTTT	CSAGDRVNTEAFF
TRBJ1-1	-	13	TRBV7-2	-	TGTGCCAGCAGCTTTGATAGGGAGGCTGAAGCTTTCTTT	CASSFDREAEAFF
TRBJ1-2	-	15	TRBV5-4	-	TGTGCCAGCAGCTCCGCAGGAGCAGCTAACTATGGCTACACCTTC	CASSSAGAANYGYTF
TRBJ1-2	-	15	TRBV5-1	-	TGCGCCAGCAGCTTGGCCTTTTGGGGGGCGGACGGCTACACCTTC	CASSLAFWGADGYTF
TRBJ1-2	-	16	TRBV9	-	TGTGCCAGCAGCGTAGGCGGGATTCTGGGGCTGGATGGCTACACCTTC	CASSVGGILGLDGYTF
TRBJ1-1	TRBD1	14	TRBV7-3	once	TGTGCCAGCACCCCCGGACAGGCGAACACTGAAGCTTTCTTT	CASTPGQANTEAFF